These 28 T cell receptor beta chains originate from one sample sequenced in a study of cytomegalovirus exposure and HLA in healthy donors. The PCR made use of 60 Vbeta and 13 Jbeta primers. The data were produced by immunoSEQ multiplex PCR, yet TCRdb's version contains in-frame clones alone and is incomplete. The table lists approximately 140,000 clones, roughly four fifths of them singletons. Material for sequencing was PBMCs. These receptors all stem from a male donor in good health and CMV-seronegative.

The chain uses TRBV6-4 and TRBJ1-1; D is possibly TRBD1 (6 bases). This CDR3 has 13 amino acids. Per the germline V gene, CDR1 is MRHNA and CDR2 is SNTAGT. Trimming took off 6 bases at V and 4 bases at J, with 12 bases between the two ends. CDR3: CASSLTGITEAFF. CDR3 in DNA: TGTGCCAGCAGCCTAACAGGGATCACTGAAGCTTTCTTT.

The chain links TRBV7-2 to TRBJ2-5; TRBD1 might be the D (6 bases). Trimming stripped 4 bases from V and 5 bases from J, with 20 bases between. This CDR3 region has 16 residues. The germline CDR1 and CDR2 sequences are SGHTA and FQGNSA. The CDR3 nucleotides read TGTGCCAGCAGCTCTATAGCCCGGGGACATCGGGAGACCCAGTACTTC. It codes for CASSSIARGHRETQYF.

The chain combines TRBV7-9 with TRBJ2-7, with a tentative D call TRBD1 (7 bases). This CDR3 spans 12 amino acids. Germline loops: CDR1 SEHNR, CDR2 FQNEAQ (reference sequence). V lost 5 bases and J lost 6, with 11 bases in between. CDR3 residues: CASSPQGGEQYF. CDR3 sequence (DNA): TGTGCCAGCAGCCCCCAGGGGGGCGAGCAGTACTTC.

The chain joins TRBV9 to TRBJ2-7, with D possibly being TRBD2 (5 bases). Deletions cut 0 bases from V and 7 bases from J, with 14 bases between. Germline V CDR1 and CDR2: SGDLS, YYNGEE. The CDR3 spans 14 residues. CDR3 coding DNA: TGTGCCAGCAGCGTAGTGGGTAAAAGGAGGGAGCAGTACTTC. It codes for CASSVVGKRREQYF.

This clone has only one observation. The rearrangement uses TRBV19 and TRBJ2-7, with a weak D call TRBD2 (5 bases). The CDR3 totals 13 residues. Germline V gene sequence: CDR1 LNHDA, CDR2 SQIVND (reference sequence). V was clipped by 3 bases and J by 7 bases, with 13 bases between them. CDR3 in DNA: TGTGCCAGTAGTATCGGCTCCTCGGGAGAGCAGTACTTC. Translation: CASSIGSSGEQYF.

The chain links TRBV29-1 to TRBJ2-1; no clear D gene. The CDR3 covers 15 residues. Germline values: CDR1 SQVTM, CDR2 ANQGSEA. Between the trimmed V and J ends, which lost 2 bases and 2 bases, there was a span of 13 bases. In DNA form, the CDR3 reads TGCAGCGTTGAATATGGTCACACCACCTACAATGAGCAGTTCTTC. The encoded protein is CSVEYGHTTYNEQFF.

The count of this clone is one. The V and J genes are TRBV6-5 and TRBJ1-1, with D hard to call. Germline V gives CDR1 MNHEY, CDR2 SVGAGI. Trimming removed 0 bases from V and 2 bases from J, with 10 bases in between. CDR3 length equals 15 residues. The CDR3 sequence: CASSYSGVPNTEAFF. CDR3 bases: TGTGCCAGCAGTTACTCAGGAGTCCCCAACACTGAAGCTTTCTTT.

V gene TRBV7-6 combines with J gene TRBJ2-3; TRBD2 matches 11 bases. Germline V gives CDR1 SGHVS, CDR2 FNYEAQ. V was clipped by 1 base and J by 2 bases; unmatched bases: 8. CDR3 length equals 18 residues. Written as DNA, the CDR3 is TGTGCCAGCAGCTTAGGATTGACTAGCGGGACGTTCACAGATACGCAGTATTTT. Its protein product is CASSLGLTSGTFTDTQYF.

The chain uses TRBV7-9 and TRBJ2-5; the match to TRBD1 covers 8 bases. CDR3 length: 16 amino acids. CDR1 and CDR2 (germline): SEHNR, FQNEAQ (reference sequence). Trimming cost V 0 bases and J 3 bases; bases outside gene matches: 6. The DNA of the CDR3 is TGTGCCAGCAGCTTAGCGTGGGACAGGAGTAAAGAGACCCAGTACTTC. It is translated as CASSLAWDRSKETQYF.

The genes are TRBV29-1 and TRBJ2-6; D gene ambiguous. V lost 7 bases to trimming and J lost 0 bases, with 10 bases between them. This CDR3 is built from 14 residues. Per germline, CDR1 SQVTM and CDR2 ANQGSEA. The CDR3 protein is CSATTDSGANVLTF. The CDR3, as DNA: TGCAGCGCAACAACCGACTCTGGGGCCAACGTCCTGACTTTC.

The CDR3 DNA reads as TGTGCTAGTGGTTTATGGACTAGCGGGTATCAAGAGACCCAGTACTTC. Encoded protein: CASGLWTSGYQETQYF. This sequence joins TRBV12-5 and TRBJ2-5; the match to TRBD2 covers 11 bases. V lost 3 bases and J lost 2; bases outside the gene matches: 5. From germline, CDR1 is LGHNT and CDR2 FRNRAP. This CDR3 region has 16 residues.

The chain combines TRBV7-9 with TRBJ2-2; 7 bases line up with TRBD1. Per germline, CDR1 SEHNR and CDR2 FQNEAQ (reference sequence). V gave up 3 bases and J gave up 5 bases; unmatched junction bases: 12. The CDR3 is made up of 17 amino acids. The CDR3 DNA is TGTGCCAGCAGCTTGATTCCAGGGGGACCCTTGACCGGGGAGCTGTTTTTT. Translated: CASSLIPGGPLTGELFF.

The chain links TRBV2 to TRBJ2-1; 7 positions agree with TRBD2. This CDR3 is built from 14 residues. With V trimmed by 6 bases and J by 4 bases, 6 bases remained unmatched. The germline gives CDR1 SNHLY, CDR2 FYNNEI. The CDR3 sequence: CASRDGTNYNEQFF. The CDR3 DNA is TGTGCCAGCAGGGACGGGACTAATTACAATGAGCAGTTCTTC. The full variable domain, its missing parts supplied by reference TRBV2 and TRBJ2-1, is EPEVTQTPSHQVTQMGQEVILRCVPISNHLYFYWYRQILGQKVEFLVSFYNNEISEKSEIFDDQFSVERPDGSNFTLKIRSTKLEDSAMYFCASRDGTNYNEQFFGPGTRLTVL.

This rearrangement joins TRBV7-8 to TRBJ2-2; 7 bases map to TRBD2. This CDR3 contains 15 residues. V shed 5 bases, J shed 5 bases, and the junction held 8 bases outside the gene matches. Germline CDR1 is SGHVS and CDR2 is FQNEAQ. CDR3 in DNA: TGTGCCAGCAGCCTTCGGAGTAGCGGGACCGGGGAGCTGTTTTTT. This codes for CASSLRSSGTGELFF.

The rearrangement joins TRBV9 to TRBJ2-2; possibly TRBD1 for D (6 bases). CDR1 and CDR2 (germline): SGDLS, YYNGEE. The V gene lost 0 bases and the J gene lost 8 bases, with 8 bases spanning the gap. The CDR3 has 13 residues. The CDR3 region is CASSVVGGGELFF. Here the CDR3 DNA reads TGTGCCAGCAGCGTAGTAGGGGGAGGGGAGCTGTTTTTT.

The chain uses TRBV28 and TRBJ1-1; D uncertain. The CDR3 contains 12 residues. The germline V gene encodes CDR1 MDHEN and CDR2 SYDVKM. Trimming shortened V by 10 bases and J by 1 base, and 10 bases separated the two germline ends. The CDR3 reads CATGVGNTEAFF. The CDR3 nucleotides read TGTGCCACCGGGGTGGGGAACACTGAAGCTTTCTTT.

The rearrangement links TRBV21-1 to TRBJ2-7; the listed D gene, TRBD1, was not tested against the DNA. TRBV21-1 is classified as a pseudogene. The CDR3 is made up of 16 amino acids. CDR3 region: CASSKDGGSDRCEQYF. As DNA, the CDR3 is TGTGCCAGCAGCAAAGATGGGGGTTCGGACAGATGCGAGCAGTACTTC.

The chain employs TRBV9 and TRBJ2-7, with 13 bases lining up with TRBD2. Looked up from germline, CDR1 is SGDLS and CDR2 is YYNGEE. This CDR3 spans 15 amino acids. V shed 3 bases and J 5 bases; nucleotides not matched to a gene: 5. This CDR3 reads CASSAQLAGGHEQYF. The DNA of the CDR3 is TGTGCCAGCAGCGCGCAACTAGCGGGAGGGCACGAGCAGTACTTC.

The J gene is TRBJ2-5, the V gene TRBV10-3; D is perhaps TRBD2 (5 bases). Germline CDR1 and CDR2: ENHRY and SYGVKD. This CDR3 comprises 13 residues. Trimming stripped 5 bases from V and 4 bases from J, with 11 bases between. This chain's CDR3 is CAISHRGAETQYF. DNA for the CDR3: TGTGCCATCAGTCACCGGGGAGCAGAGACCCAGTACTTC.

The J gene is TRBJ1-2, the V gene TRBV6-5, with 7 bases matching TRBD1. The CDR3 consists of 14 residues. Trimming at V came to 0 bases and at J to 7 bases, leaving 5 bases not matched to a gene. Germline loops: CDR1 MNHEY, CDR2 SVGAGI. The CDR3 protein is CASSYSTGLFGYTF. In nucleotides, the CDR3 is TGTGCCAGCAGTTACTCGACAGGGTTGTTTGGCTACACCTTC.

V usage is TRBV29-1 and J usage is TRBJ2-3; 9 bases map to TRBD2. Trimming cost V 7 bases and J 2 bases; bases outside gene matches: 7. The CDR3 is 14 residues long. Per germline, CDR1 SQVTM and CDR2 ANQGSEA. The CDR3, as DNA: TGCAGCGCGCGGGGGGGTTGGGTCACAGATACGCAGTATTTT. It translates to CSARGGWVTDTQYF.

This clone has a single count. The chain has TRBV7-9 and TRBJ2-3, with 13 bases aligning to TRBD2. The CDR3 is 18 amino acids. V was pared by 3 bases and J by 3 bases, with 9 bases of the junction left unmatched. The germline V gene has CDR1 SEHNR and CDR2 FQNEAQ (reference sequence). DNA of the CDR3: TGTGCCAGCAGCTTGTTGGGACTAGCGGGATCCTTAACAGATACGCAGTATTTT. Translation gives CASSLLGLAGSLTDTQYF.

CDR3 in DNA: TGTGCCAGCAGCCAGGACCAAGAGACCCAGTACTTC. It specifies CASSQDQETQYF. The V gene is TRBV7-9, the J gene TRBJ2-5; D is ambiguous. The CDR3 is 12 amino acids. CDR1 is SEHNR and CDR2 is FQNEAQ in the germline V gene (reference sequence). Trimming stripped 5 bases from V and 0 bases from J, with 4 bases between.

The CDR3 spells CAISDLGTATYEQYF. The CDR3 nucleotides read TGTGCCATCAGTGACCTCGGGACAGCGACCTACGAGCAGTACTTC. The chain employs TRBV10-3 and TRBJ2-7; the match to TRBD1 covers 7 bases. Germline V lookup: CDR1 ENHRY, CDR2 SYGVKD. The length of the CDR3 is 15 residues. V lost 3 bases, J lost 2 bases, and 7 bases stayed unmatched.

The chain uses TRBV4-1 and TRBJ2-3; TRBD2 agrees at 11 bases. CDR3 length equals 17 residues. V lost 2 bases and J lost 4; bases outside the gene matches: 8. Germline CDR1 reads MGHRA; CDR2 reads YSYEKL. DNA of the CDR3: TGCGCCAGCAGCCAACATAAAGGACTAGCGGGTGCAGATACGCAGTATTTT. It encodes CASSQHKGLAGADTQYF.

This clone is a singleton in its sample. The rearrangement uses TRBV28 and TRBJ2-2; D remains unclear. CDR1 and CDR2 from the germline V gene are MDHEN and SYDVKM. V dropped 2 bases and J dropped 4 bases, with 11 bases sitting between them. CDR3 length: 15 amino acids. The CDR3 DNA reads TGTGCCAGCAGTTTAACCGGAGAAGTCACCGGGGAGCTGTTTTTT. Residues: CASSLTGEVTGELFF.

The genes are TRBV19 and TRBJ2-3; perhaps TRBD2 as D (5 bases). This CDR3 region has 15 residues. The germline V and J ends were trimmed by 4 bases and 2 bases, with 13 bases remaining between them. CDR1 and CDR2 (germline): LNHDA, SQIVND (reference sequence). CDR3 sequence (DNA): TGTGCCAGTAGTACGGACTTAATCCTCACAGATACGCAGTATTTT. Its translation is CASSTDLILTDTQYF.

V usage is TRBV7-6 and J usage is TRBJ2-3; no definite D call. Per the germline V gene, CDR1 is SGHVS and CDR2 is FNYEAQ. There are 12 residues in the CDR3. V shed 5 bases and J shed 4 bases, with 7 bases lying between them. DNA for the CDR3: TGTGCCAGCAGCCTGTCGTCAGATACGCAGTATTTT. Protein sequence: CASSLSSDTQYF.